These T cell receptor beta chains were read from a single sample in a study of tumor and adjacent non-tumor tissue in lung cancer. TCRdb reanalysed the multiplex PCR reads using MiXCR and keeps one entry per CDR3 protein. Among 110,000 or so distinct CDR3 sequences listed, about 64% were seen once. The sequencing input was distant non-tumor lung tissue. The source is a man aged 60 to 75 with non-small cell lung cancer. CDR3s include the opening cysteine and the closing phenylalanine or tryptophan. The order of the fields is D gene, clone size, V gene, J gene, CDR3 DNA, CDR3 protein. A D gene is named only where the DNA matches it firmly. Clone sizes are given selectively: once, few, many, or a class where the clone is expanded.

d_gene: TRBD1; abundance: few; v_gene: TRBV2; j_gene: TRBJ2-2; CDR3nt: TGTGCCAGCAGACCGGGACAGGGGAACGGGGAGCCGTTTTTT; CDR3aa: CASRPGQGNGEPFF
d_gene: TRBD1; abundance: NA; v_gene: TRBV12-3/TRBV12-4; j_gene: TRBJ1-1; CDR3nt: TGTGCGAGTACGCAGGGGGCTAATACTGAAGCTTTCTTT; CDR3aa: CASTQGANTEAFF
d_gene: NA; abundance: NA; v_gene: TRBV6-2/TRBV6-3; j_gene: TRBJ1-1; CDR3nt: TGTGCCCTCAGCCTCGTGGGGGGAACGAACACTGAAGCTTTCTTT; CDR3aa: CALSLVGGTNTEAFF
d_gene: NA; abundance: NA; v_gene: TRBV10-3; j_gene: TRBJ1-1; CDR3nt: TGTGCCATCAGTGAAAACAGTATGAGCACTGAAGCTTTCTTT; CDR3aa: CAISENSMSTEAFF
d_gene: TRBD1; abundance: medium-sized; v_gene: TRBV4-3; j_gene: TRBJ2-1; CDR3nt: TGCGCCAGCAGCCAAGACTACGGGACAGGGACCAATGAGCAGTTCTTC; CDR3aa: CASSQDYGTGTNEQFF
d_gene: NA; abundance: many; v_gene: TRBV5-1; j_gene: TRBJ1-4; CDR3nt: TGCGCCAGCAGCTTAAGGCAAGCTAATGAAAAACTGTTTTTT; CDR3aa: CASSLRQANEKLFF
d_gene: TRBD1; abundance: once; v_gene: TRBV12-3/TRBV12-4; j_gene: TRBJ2-6; CDR3nt: TGTGCCAGCAATCACACCGGGACAGGGGTAGGGGCCAACGTCCTGACTTTC; CDR3aa: CASNHTGTGVGANVLTF
d_gene: NA; abundance: NA; v_gene: TRBV7-2; j_gene: TRBJ2-7; CDR3nt: TGTGCCAGCAGCTACCTCCGGGACTCCGCTTACGAGCAGTACTTC; CDR3aa: CASSYLRDSAYEQYF
d_gene: TRBD1; abundance: many; v_gene: TRBV4-3; j_gene: TRBJ1-2; CDR3nt: TGCGCCAGCAGCCAACCAGGGGGTAGTTATGGCTACACCTTC; CDR3aa: CASSQPGGSYGYTF
d_gene: TRBD2; abundance: once; v_gene: TRBV12-3/TRBV12-4; j_gene: TRBJ2-3; CDR3nt: TGTGCCAGCAGTTTTGCCCCATGTGCGGGAGTGTATACACAGTATTTT; CDR3aa: CASSFAPCAGVYTQYF
d_gene: TRBD1; abundance: NA; v_gene: TRBV6-1; j_gene: TRBJ2-3; CDR3nt: TGTGCCAGCAGTGAAGCCGATCCCTGGACAGGGGACACAGATACGCAGTATTTT; CDR3aa: CASSEADPWTGDTDTQYF
d_gene: NA; abundance: once; v_gene: TRBV6-5; j_gene: TRBJ1-6; CDR3nt: TGTGCCAGCAGGGGACATGATAATTCACCCCTCCACTTT; CDR3aa: CASRGHDNSPLHF
d_gene: TRBD1; abundance: NA; v_gene: TRBV5-4; j_gene: TRBJ2-5; CDR3nt: TGTGCCAGCAACTACCCCGGACAGGGGGCTTCGGAGGCCCAGTACTTC; CDR3aa: CASNYPGQGASEAQYF
d_gene: TRBD1; abundance: many; v_gene: TRBV6-2/TRBV6-3; j_gene: TRBJ2-7; CDR3nt: TGTGCCAGCAGTTACTCCGGCAGGGGGCCCGAGCAGTACTTC; CDR3aa: CASSYSGRGPEQYF
d_gene: NA; abundance: many; v_gene: TRBV6-1; j_gene: TRBJ1-4; CDR3nt: TGTGCCAGCAGTGAAAAAGGGGCTCGAGCAACTAATGAAAAACTGTTTTTT; CDR3aa: CASSEKGARATNEKLFF
d_gene: NA; abundance: NA; v_gene: TRBV18; j_gene: TRBJ1-4; CDR3nt: TGTGCCAGCTCACGGACCGAGCAGGGTTCCGAAAAACTGTTTTTT; CDR3aa: CASSRTEQGSEKLFF
d_gene: TRBD2; abundance: NA; v_gene: TRBV7-2; j_gene: TRBJ2-3; CDR3nt: TGTGCCAGCAGCTTAGCGCGGAGCGGGACTAGCGGGGTTTTCGCAGATACGCAGTATTTT; CDR3aa: CASSLARSGTSGVFADTQYF
d_gene: TRBD1; abundance: NA; v_gene: TRBV6-5; j_gene: TRBJ1-2; CDR3nt: TGTGCCAGCAAACCAGGACAGGGTGACTATGGCTACACCTTC; CDR3aa: CASKPGQGDYGYTF
d_gene: NA; abundance: many; v_gene: TRBV20-1; j_gene: TRBJ2-5; CDR3nt: TGCAGTGCTAGAGTCCAAGAGACCCAGTACTTC; CDR3aa: CSARVQETQYF
d_gene: TRBD2; abundance: NA; v_gene: TRBV5-4; j_gene: TRBJ2-5; CDR3nt: TGTGCCAGCATCCGCCTGATAATGGCGGGAGGTAACCTCCAAGAGACCCAGTACTTC; CDR3aa: CASIRLIMAGGNLQETQYF
d_gene: NA; abundance: medium-sized; v_gene: TRBV11-1; j_gene: TRBJ2-1; CDR3nt: TGTGCCAGCAGCTCTTACAGCGGCAGGGGTAATAACAATGAGCAGTTCTTC; CDR3aa: CASSSYSGRGNNNEQFF
d_gene: TRBD2; abundance: NA; v_gene: TRBV11-3; j_gene: TRBJ2-1; CDR3nt: TGTGCCAGCGGCCCGGGGGGTTGGAGCTCCTACAATGGGCGGTTCTTC; CDR3aa: CASGPGGWSSYNGRFF
d_gene: TRBD1; abundance: NA; v_gene: TRBV12-3/TRBV12-4; j_gene: TRBJ2-7; CDR3nt: TGTGCCAGCAGTTTAAGGAGACAGGGGAAGGGGTACTTC; CDR3aa: CASSLRRQGKGYF
d_gene: TRBD1; abundance: few; v_gene: TRBV12-3/TRBV12-4; j_gene: TRBJ1-1; CDR3nt: TGTACCAGCAGTCCAACAGGGGGCTTCACTGAAGCTTTCTTT; CDR3aa: CTSSPTGGFTEAFF
d_gene: NA; abundance: many; v_gene: TRBV11-1; j_gene: TRBJ1-5; CDR3nt: TGTGCCAGCAGCTTGGCTCTTGATCAGCCCCAGCATTTT; CDR3aa: CASSLALDQPQHF
d_gene: NA; abundance: NA; v_gene: TRBV11-2; j_gene: TRBJ2-2; CDR3nt: TGTGCCAGCAGCTGGTCGGGGGACACCGGGGAGCTGTTTTTT; CDR3aa: CASSWSGDTGELFF
d_gene: NA; abundance: many; v_gene: TRBV5-4; j_gene: TRBJ2-5; CDR3nt: TGTGCCAGCAGCTTGGCGGGTTTACCGGGGGTTCTTCAAGAGACCCAGTACTTC; CDR3aa: CASSLAGLPGVLQETQYF
d_gene: NA; abundance: many; v_gene: TRBV5-1; j_gene: TRBJ2-2; CDR3nt: TGCGCCAGCAGACCAACCGGGGGCACCAACACCGGGGAGCTGTTTTTT; CDR3aa: CASRPTGGTNTGELFF
d_gene: TRBD1; abundance: NA; v_gene: TRBV29-1; j_gene: TRBJ2-1; CDR3nt: TGCATCACTAAGGGGGCTTTCGGCTACAATGAGCAGTTCTTC; CDR3aa: CITKGAFGYNEQFF
d_gene: TRBD2; abundance: few; v_gene: TRBV5-4; j_gene: TRBJ2-1; CDR3nt: TGTGCCAGCAGCTTGGGGAGGACTAGCGGGAGGGGTTATGAGCAGTTCTTT; CDR3aa: CASSLGRTSGRGYEQFF
d_gene: NA; abundance: few; v_gene: TRBV11-1; j_gene: TRBJ2-1; CDR3nt: TGTACCAGTAGCTTAGTCGGGGCGTTTCTCCATGAGCAGTTCTTC; CDR3aa: CTSSLVGAFLHEQFF
d_gene: NA; abundance: NA; v_gene: TRBV27; j_gene: TRBJ1-5; CDR3nt: TGTGCCAGCAGGCGGGGGATAGTTCAGCCCCAGCATTTT; CDR3aa: CASRRGIVQPQHF
d_gene: NA; abundance: many; v_gene: TRBV6-5; j_gene: TRBJ2-7; CDR3nt: TGTGCCAGCAGTGCAGGGGTCGAGCAGTACTTC; CDR3aa: CASSAGVEQYF
d_gene: NA; abundance: many; v_gene: TRBV12-3/TRBV12-4; j_gene: TRBJ1-3; CDR3nt: TGTGCCAGCAGTTTACCGGGGAGCTCTGGAAACACCATATATTTT; CDR3aa: CASSLPGSSGNTIYF
d_gene: NA; abundance: few; v_gene: TRBV12-3/TRBV12-4; j_gene: TRBJ1-2; CDR3nt: TGTGTCAGCAGCCCGCAGTCTAACTATGGCTATACCTTC; CDR3aa: CVSSPQSNYGYTF
d_gene: NA; abundance: NA; v_gene: TRBV7-8; j_gene: TRBJ1-1; CDR3nt: TGTGCCAGCAGCTTATCCCGAGGGAACACTGAAGCTTTCTTT; CDR3aa: CASSLSRGNTEAFF
d_gene: NA; abundance: NA; v_gene: TRBV6-1; j_gene: TRBJ2-7; CDR3nt: TGTGCCAGCAGCTGGGATAGTACCCCCCTCGACCAGTACTTC; CDR3aa: CASSWDSTPLDQYF
d_gene: TRBD1; abundance: few; v_gene: TRBV25-1; j_gene: TRBJ1-4; CDR3nt: TGTGCCAGCAGTGACCCGGGACAGGGGGGTGAAAAACTGTTTTTT; CDR3aa: CASSDPGQGGEKLFF
d_gene: NA; abundance: NA; v_gene: TRBV5-4; j_gene: TRBJ2-2; CDR3nt: TGTACCAACAGCACCGGACCGGCCGGGGAGCTGTTTTTT; CDR3aa: CTNSTGPAGELFF